The 12 T cell receptor beta chains listed next were all sequenced from one sample in a study of beta chain features in type 1 diabetes. Study-wide points: Shortening of TCRB CDR3s, moderate but significant, appeared in all four CD4+ subsets of Type 1 diabetes patients.

TCRB transcripts that were expressed got sequenced, as all of the isolated RNA had been reverse transcribed. Assay used: immunoSEQ multiplex PCR; TCRdb lists only in-frame clones, some missing. The sample carries roughly 700,000 clones, about an eighth recorded once. The antigens of these receptors remain unknown. Sequencing was done on a sample of naive CD4+ T cells from blood. The source of these receptors is a man aged 18 to 29 with type 1 diabetes.

This chain joins TRBV13 and TRBJ2-3, with TRBD1 identical over 7 bases. The CDR3 spans 12 residues. V shed 5 bases, J shed 9 bases, and the junction held 5 bases outside the gene matches. CDR1 PRHDT and CDR2 FYEKMQ come from the germline V gene (reference sequence). CDR3 in amino acids: CASSPQGVTQYF. The CDR3 nucleotides read TGTGCCAGCAGCCCTCAGGGGGTAACGCAGTATTTT.

V and J are TRBV28 and TRBJ1-5; D is possibly TRBD1 (5 bases). V gave up 6 bases and J gave up 3 bases, with 9 bases separating them. Germline V gene sequence: CDR1 MDHEN, CDR2 SYDVKM. The CDR3 runs to 13 residues. The CDR3 reads CASREGFNQPQHF. DNA for the CDR3: TGTGCCAGCAGAGAGGGGTTCAATCAGCCCCAGCATTTT. The full variable domain, with the rest looked up from reference TRBV28 and TRBJ1-5, is DVKVTQSSRYLVKRTGEKVFLECVQDMDHENMFWYRQDPGLGLRLIYFSYDVKMKEKGDIPEGYSVSREKKERFSLILESASTNQTSMYLCASREGFNQPQHFGDGTRLSIL.

On this clone itself: Other DNA sequences in the sample encode the same CDR3. The chain is built from TRBV13 and TRBJ2-7; D not certain. V was cut by 5 bases and J by 1 base, with 3 bases left in between. The CDR3 is 11 amino acids. Germline-derived CDR1 and CDR2 are PRHDT and FYEKMQ (reference sequence). The chain's CDR3 is CASSHSYEQYF. As DNA, the CDR3 is TGTGCCAGCAGCCATTCCTACGAGCAGTACTTC.

This sequence joins TRBV6-6 and TRBJ1-4; D unclear. Germline loops: CDR1 MNHNY, CDR2 SVGAGI (reference sequence). Trimming left V 7 bases short and J 6 bases short, with 12 bases between. There are 13 residues in the CDR3. CDR3 sequence reads: CASMQPGDEKLFF. CDR3 sequence (DNA): TGTGCCAGCATGCAGCCGGGAGATGAAAAACTGTTTTTT.

This clone has more than one count but fewer than ten. CDR3 nucleotides: TGCAGCGCCTTACAGGGGCTCTACAATGAGCAGTTCTTC. This codes for CSALQGLYNEQFF. The chain has TRBV29-1 and TRBJ2-1; 7 nucleotides line up with TRBD1. The germline V gene encodes CDR1 SQVTM and CDR2 ANQGSEA. The trim removed 7 bases at V and 3 bases at J, leaving 6 bases unmatched. The CDR3 runs to 13 residues.

This clone was counted only a few times. Other DNA variants within this sample encode the same CDR3. The V gene is TRBV2, the J gene TRBJ1-2, with TRBD1 as a possible D gene (6 bases). The germline V and J ends were trimmed by 3 bases and 4 bases, with 6 bases remaining between them. Per germline, CDR1 SNHLY and CDR2 FYNNEI. The CDR3 sequence is 12 residues long. The CDR3 nucleotides are TGTGCCAGCAGTGACAGGGGCTATGGCTACACCTTC. Its protein is CASSDRGYGYTF.

V gene TRBV30 combines with J gene TRBJ1-1, with D unclear. The CDR3 extends over 13 amino acids. The germline CDR1 and CDR2 sequences are GTSNPN and SVGIG (reference sequence). V lost 4 bases and J lost 1, with 10 bases in between. The CDR3 region is CAWMFSGNTEAFF. The CDR3 region has the DNA TGTGCCTGGATGTTTTCAGGGAACACTGAAGCTTTCTTT.

The rearrangement links TRBV6-6 to TRBJ1-2; TRBD1 matches at 8 bases. Germline V gene lookup returns CDR1 MNHNY and CDR2 SVGAGI (reference sequence). V lost 2 bases to trimming and J lost 4 bases; unmatched junction nucleotides: 3. The CDR3 contains 14 residues. CDR3 protein: CASSYGQGTYGYTF. The CDR3 DNA sequence: TGTGCCAGCAGTTACGGACAGGGCACCTATGGCTACACCTTC.

The rearrangement uses TRBV19 and TRBJ1-2, with D hard to call. The CDR3 is 16 residues long. Germline lookup yields CDR1 LNHDA and CDR2 SQIVND (reference sequence). Trimming removed 10 bases at V and 6 bases at J, with 27 bases between. CDR3 residues: CATPAQTPAGWDGYTF. The CDR3 DNA is TGTGCCACCCCGGCGCAGACGCCTGCCGGGTGGGATGGCTACACCTTC.

The chain carries TRBV12-5 and TRBJ1-2, with 7 bases that match TRBD1. From germline, CDR1 is LGHNT and CDR2 FRNRAP. The CDR3 runs 13 residues. V shed 6 bases and J 2 bases; nucleotides not matched to a gene: 3. CDR3: CASGVQGNYGYTF. The CDR3 DNA reads as TGTGCTAGTGGAGTACAGGGGAACTATGGCTACACCTTC. The entire variable domain, with the rest obtained from reference TRBV12-5 and TRBJ1-2, is as follows: DARVTQTPRHKVTEMGQEVTMRCQPILGHNTVFWYRQTMMQGLELLAYFRNRAPLDDSGMPKDRFSAEMPDATLATLKIQPSEPRDSAVYFCASGVQGNYGYTFGSGTRLTVV.

The chain recombines TRBV9 with TRBJ2-1, with D possibly TRBD2 on 6 matching bases. V lost 2 bases and J 0 bases, leaving 15 bases between the germline ends. CDR1 SGDLS and CDR2 YYNGEE come from the germline V gene. The CDR3 sequence is 17 residues long. CDR3 sequence (DNA): TGTGCCAGCAGCGTGCTCAGCGACGGGAGCTCCTACAATGAGCAGTTCTTC. Protein sequence: CASSVLSDGSSYNEQFF. The full variable domain, completed using reference TRBV9 and TRBJ2-1, is DSGVTQTPKHLITATGQRVTLRCSPRSGDLSVYWYQQSLDQGLQFLIQYYNGEERAKGNILERFSAQQFPDLHSELNLSSLELGDSALYFCASSVLSDGSSYNEQFFGPGTRLTVL.

This clone was picked up a small number of times. The chain combines TRBV6-6 with TRBJ2-7; tentatively, D is TRBD1 (5 bases). V dropped 4 bases and J dropped 0 bases, with 7 bases sitting between them. Germline CDR1 is MNHNY and CDR2 is SVGAGI (reference sequence). This CDR3 region has 13 residues. CDR3 region: CASSFRDSYEQYF. The CDR3 DNA reads TGTGCCAGCAGTTTCAGGGACTCCTACGAGCAGTACTTC.